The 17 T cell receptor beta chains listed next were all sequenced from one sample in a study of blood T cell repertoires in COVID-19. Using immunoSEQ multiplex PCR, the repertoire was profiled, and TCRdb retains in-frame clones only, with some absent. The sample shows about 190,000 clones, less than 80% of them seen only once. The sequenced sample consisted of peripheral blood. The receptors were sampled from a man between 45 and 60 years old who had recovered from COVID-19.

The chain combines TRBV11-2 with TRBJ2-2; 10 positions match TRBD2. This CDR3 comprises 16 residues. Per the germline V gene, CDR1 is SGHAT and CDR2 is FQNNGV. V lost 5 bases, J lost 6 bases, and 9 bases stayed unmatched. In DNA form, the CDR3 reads TGTGCCAGCAGCCCTATTAGCGGGAGGATGGCCGGGGAGCTGTTTTTT. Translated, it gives CASSPISGRMAGELFF.

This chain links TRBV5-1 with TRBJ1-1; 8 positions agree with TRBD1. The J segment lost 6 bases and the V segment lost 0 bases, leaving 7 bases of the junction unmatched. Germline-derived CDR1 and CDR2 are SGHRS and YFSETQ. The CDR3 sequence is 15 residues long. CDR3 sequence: CASSLDRQGAPEAFF. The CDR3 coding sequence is TGCGCCAGCAGCTTGGATCGGCAGGGGGCCCCTGAAGCTTTCTTT.

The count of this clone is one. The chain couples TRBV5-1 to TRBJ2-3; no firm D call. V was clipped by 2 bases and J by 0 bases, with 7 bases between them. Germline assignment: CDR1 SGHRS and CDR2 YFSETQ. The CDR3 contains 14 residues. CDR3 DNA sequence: TGCGCCAGCAGCTTTACTGTGAGCACAGATACGCAGTATTTT. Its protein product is CASSFTVSTDTQYF.

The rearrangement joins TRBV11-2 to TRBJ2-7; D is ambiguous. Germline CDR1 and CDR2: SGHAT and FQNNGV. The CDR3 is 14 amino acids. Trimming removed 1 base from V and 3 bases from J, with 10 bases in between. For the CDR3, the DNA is TGTGCCAGCAGCTTAGCGGTCCTCGACTACGAGCAGTACTTC. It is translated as CASSLAVLDYEQYF.

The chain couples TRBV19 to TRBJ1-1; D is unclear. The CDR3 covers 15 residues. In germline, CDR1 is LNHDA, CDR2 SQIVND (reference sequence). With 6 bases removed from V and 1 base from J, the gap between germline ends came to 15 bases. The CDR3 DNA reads TGTGCCAGTAGCTCGAGGCAGAAGGAGAACACTGAAGCTTTCTTT. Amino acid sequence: CASSSRQKENTEAFF.

Here the CDR3 DNA reads TGTGCCAGCCCGGAGCAGGGGGCGAAAATGAACTATGGCTACACCTTC. It yields the protein CASPEQGAKMNYGYTF. The chain links TRBV2 to TRBJ1-2, with TRBD1 matching over 8 bases. The germline gives CDR1 SNHLY, CDR2 FYNNEI. The CDR3 runs 16 residues. The V gene end was trimmed by 8 bases and the J gene end by 2 bases; junction bases not matched to a gene: 13.

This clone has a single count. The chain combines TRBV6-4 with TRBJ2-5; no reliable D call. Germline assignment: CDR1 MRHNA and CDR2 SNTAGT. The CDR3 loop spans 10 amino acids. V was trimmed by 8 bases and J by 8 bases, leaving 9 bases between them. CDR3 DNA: TGTGCCAGCGCTAAGAGAACCCAGTACTTC. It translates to CASAKRTQYF.

CDR3 sequence (DNA): TGTGCCAGTAGTAAAAAGGACAGGCGCACAGATACGCAGTATTTT. It yields the protein CASSKKDRRTDTQYF. The chain links TRBV19 to TRBJ2-3; 7 positions agree with TRBD1. The CDR3 is 15 residues long. CDR1 and CDR2 from the germline V gene are LNHDA and SQIVND (reference sequence). V trimming: 4 bases; J trimming: 1 base; junction bases outside the gene matches: 5.

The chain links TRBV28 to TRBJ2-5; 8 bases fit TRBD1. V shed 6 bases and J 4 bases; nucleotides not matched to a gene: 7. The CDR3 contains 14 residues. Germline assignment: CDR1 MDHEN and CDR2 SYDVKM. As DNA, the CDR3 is TGTGCCAGCAGCGGGGCAGGGGGCGGAGAGACCCAGTACTTC. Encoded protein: CASSGAGGGETQYF.

CDR3: CASSLVATNEKLFF. The CDR3 region has the DNA TGTGCCAGCAGTTTAGTCGCAACTAATGAAAAACTGTTTTTT. V and J are TRBV6-5 and TRBJ1-4; D uncertain. Germline V gene lookup returns CDR1 MNHEY and CDR2 SVGAGI. V dropped 4 bases and J dropped 0 bases, with 6 bases sitting between them. The CDR3 has 14 amino acids.

This CDR3 is CAWRRVGDNSPLHF. The CDR3 region has the DNA TGTGCCTGGAGGAGGGTTGGCGATAATTCACCCCTCCACTTT. This chain uses TRBV30 with TRBJ1-6; D unresolved. The CDR3 extends over 14 amino acids. Per germline, CDR1 GTSNPN and CDR2 SVGIG (reference sequence). The ends were cut back, 3 bases at V and 5 bases at J, with 11 bases in the middle.

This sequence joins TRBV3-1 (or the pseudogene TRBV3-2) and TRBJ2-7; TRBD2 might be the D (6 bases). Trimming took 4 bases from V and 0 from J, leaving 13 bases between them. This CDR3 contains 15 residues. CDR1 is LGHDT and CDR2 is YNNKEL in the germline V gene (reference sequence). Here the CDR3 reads CASSLGLTSSYEQYF. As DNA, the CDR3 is TGTGCCAGCAGCCTGGGACTTACTAGCTCCTACGAGCAGTACTTC.

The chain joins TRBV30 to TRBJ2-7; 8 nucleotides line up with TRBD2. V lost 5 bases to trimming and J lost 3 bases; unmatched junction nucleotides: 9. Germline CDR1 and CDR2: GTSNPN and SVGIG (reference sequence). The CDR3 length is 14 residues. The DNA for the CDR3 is TGTGCCTGGGCCCCGCTAGCGGGCTACTACGAGCAGTACTTC. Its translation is CAWAPLAGYYEQYF.

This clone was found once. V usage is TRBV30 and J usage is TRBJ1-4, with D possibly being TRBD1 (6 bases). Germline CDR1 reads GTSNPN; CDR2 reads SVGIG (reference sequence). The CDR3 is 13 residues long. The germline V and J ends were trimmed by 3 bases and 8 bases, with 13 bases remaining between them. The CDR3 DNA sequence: TGTGCCTGGAGACAGTCAAGGGGGGAAAAACTGTTTTTT. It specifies CAWRQSRGEKLFF.

In DNA, the CDR3 is TGTGCCAGCAGCCCCGGGACAGGGACAGATACGCAGTATTTT. This gives the protein CASSPGTGTDTQYF. The chain has TRBV7-6 and TRBJ2-3; 9 bases map to TRBD1. The germline CDR1 and CDR2 sequences are SGHVS and FNYEAQ. J lost 3 bases, V lost 5 bases, and 3 bases had no gene match. The CDR3 totals 14 residues.

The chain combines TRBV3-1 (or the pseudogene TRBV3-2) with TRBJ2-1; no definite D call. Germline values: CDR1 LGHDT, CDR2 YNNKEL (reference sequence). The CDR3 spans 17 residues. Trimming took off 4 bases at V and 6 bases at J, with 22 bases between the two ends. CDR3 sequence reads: CASSRRFRSPRINEQFF. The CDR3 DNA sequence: TGTGCCAGCAGCCGTCGCTTCCGTTCACCTAGGATCAATGAGCAGTTCTTC.

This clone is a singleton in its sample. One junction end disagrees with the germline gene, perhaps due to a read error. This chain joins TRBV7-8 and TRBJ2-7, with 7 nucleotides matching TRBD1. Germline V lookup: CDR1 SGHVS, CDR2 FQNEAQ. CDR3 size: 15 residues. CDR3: CASTLGRGISGEQYF. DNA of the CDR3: TGTGCCAGCACCTTAGGCAGGGGGATAAGTGGGGAGCAGTACTTC. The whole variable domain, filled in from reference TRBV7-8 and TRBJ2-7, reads GAGVSQSPRYKVAKRGQDVALRCDPISGHVSLFWYQQALGQGPEFLTYFQNEAQLDKSGLPSDRFFAERPEGSVSTLKIQRTQQEDSAVYLCASTLGRGISGEQYFGPGTRLTVT.